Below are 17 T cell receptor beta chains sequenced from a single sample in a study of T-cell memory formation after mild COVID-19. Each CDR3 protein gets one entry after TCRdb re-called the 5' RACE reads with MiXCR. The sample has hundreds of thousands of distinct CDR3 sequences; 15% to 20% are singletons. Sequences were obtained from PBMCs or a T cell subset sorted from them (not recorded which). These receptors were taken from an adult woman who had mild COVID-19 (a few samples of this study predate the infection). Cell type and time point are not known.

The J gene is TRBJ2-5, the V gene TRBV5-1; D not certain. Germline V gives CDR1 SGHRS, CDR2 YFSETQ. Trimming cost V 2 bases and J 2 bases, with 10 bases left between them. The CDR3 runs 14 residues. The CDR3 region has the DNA TGCGCCAGCAGCTTTAAGCCAGGACAAGAGACCCAGTACTTC. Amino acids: CASSFKPGQETQYF. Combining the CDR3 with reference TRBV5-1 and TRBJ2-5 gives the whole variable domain KAGVTQTPRYLIKTRGQQVTLSCSPISGHRSVSWYQQTPGQGLQFLFEYFSETQRNKGNFPGRFSGRQFSNSRSEMNVSTLELGDSALYLCASSFKPGQETQYFGPGTRLLVL.

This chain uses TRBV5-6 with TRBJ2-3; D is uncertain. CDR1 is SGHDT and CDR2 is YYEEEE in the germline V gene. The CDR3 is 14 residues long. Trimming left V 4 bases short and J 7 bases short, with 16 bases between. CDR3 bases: TGTGCCAGCAGCCCCGGCCCGGGTCCAAATACGCAGTATTTT. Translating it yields CASSPGPGPNTQYF. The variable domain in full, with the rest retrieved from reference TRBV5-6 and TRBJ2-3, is DAGVTQSPTHLIKTRGQQVTLRCSPKSGHDTVSWYQQALGQGPQFIFQYYEEEERQRGNFPDRFSGHQFPNYSSELNVNALLLGDSALYLCASSPGPGPNTQYFGPGTRLTVL.

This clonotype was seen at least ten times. The CDR3 is CASRTSGNNEQFF. DNA for the CDR3: TGTGCCAGCAGGACTAGCGGGAACAATGAGCAGTTCTTC. V gene TRBV12-3 or TRBV12-4 combines with J gene TRBJ2-1; TRBD2 agrees at 11 bases. The ends lost 6 bases at V and 5 bases at J; junction bases unmatched: 0. This CDR3 comprises 13 residues.

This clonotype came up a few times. The CDR3 region is CASSVEGGAGELFF. The CDR3 nucleotides are TGTGCCAGCAGCGTGGAAGGGGGAGCCGGGGAGCTGTTTTTT. The chain uses TRBV9 and TRBJ2-2; D is possibly TRBD1 (6 bases). Deletions cut 2 bases from V and 6 bases from J, with 11 bases between. The CDR3 extends over 14 amino acids. In germline, CDR1 is SGDLS, CDR2 YYNGEE. The full variable domain, in which reference TRBV9 and TRBJ2-2 provide the parts outside the CDR3, is DSGVTQTPKHLITATGQRVTLRCSPRSGDLSVYWYQQSLDQGLQFLIQYYNGEERAKGNILERFSAQQFPDLHSELNLSSLELGDSALYFCASSVEGGAGELFFGEGSRLTVL.

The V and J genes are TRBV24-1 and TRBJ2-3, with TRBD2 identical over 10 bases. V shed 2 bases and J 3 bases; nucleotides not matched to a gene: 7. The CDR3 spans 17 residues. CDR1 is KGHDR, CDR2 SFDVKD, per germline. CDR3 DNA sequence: TGTGCCACCAGTGATTCCCAAGGGACTAGCGCTACAGATACGCAGTATTTT. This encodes CATSDSQGTSATDTQYF.

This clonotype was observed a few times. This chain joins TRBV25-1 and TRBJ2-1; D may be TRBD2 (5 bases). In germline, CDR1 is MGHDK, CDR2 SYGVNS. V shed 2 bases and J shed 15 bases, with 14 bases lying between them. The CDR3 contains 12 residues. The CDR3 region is CASSENIQRWFF. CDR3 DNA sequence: TGTGCCAGCAGTGAAAATATCCAGCGGTGGTTCTTC.

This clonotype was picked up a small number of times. CDR3 nucleotide sequence: TGTGCCAGCAGCACAGAGACGGGGACGGCGTTAGCTTTCTTT. This encodes CASSTETGTALAFF. V gene TRBV7-6 combines with J gene TRBJ1-1; weak D call: TRBD1 (5 bases). The CDR3 has 14 amino acids. Trimming took 5 bases from V and 10 from J, leaving 20 bases between them. Germline V gives CDR1 SGHVS, CDR2 FNYEAQ.

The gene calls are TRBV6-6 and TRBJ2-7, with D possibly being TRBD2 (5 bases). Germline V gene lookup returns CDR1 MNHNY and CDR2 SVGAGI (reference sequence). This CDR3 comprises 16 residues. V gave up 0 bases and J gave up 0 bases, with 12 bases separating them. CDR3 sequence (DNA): TGTGCCAGCAGTTACTCTAGCGCGCTATCCTCCTACGAGCAGTACTTC. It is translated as CASSYSSALSSYEQYF.

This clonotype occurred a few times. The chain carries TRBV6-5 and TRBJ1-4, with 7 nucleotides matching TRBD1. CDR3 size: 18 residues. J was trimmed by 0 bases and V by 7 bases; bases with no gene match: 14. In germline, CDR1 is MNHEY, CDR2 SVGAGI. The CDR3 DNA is TGTGCCAGCACCCCCCGGGCAGGGGGGGTCACAACTAATGAAAAACTGTTTTTT. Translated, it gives CASTPRAGGVTTNEKLFF.

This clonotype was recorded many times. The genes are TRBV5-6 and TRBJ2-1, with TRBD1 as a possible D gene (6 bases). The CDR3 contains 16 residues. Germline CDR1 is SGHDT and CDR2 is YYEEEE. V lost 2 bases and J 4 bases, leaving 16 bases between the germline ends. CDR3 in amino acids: CASSFDRDTGYNEQFF. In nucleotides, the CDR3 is TGTGCCAGCAGCTTCGACCGGGACACCGGGTACAATGAGCAGTTCTTC. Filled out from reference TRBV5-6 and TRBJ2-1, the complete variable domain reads DAGVTQSPTHLIKTRGQQVTLRCSPKSGHDTVSWYQQALGQGPQFIFQYYEEEERQRGNFPDRFSGHQFPNYSSELNVNALLLGDSALYLCASSFDRDTGYNEQFFGPGTRLTVL.

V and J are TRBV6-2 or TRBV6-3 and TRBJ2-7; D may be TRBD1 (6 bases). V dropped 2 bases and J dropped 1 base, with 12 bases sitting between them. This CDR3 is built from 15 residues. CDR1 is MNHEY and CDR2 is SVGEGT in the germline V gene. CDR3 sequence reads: CASSYPDRPSYEQYF. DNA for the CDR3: TGTGCCAGCAGTTACCCGGACAGACCTTCCTACGAGCAGTACTTC.

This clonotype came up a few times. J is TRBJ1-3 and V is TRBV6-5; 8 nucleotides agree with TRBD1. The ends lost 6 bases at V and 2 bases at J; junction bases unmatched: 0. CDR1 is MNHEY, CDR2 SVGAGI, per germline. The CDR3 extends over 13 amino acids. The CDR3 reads CASRQGAGNTIYF. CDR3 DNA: TGTGCCAGCAGACAGGGGGCTGGAAACACCATATATTTT.

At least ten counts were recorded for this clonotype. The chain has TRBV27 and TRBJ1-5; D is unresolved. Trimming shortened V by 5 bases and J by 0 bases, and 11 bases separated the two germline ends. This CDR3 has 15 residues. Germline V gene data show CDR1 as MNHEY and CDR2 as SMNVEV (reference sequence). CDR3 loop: CASSLAGYSNQPQHF. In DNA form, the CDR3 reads TGTGCCAGCAGTCTGGCCGGATATAGCAATCAGCCCCAGCATTTT.

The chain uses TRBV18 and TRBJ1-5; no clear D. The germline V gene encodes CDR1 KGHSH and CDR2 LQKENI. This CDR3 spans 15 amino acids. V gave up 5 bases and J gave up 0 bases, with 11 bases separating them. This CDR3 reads CASSMDLNSNQPQHF. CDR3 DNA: TGTGCCAGCTCAATGGACCTTAATAGCAATCAGCCCCAGCATTTT.

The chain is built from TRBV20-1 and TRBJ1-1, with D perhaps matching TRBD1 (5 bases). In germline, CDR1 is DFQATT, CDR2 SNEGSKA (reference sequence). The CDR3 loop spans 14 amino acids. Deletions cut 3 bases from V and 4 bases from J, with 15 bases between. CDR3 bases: TGCAGTGCTAGTATTCGGGGGGAGGGCACTGAAGCTTTCTTT. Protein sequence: CSASIRGEGTEAFF.

The CDR3 nucleotides are TGTGCCTGGAATCGACTAGCCTACAATGAGCAGTTCTTC. Protein: CAWNRLAYNEQFF. V usage is TRBV30 and J usage is TRBJ2-1; TRBD2 might be the D (6 bases). The CDR3 runs 13 residues. Germline CDR1 and CDR2: GTSNPN and SVGIG (reference sequence). The germline V and J ends were trimmed by 4 bases and 2 bases, with 9 bases remaining between them.

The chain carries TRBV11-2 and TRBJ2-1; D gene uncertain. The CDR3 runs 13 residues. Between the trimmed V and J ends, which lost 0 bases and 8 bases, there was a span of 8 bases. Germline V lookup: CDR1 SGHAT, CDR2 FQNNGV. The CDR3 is CASSLDWFYEQFF. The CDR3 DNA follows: TGTGCCAGCAGCTTAGATTGGTTCTATGAGCAGTTCTTC.